The 18 T cell receptor beta chains below were found in one sample sequenced in a study of regulatory T cells in long-lasting Graves disease. For TCR beta, libraries came from iRepertoire HTBI primers and Arm-PCR of CDR3 regions. TCRdb re-called the multiplex PCR reads with MiXCR, one entry per CDR3 protein. The repertoire holds roughly 500,000 distinct CDR3 sequences, with approximately 13% as singletons. Time point specified: newly diagnosed GD, antithyroid drugs for less than 3 months. PBMCs provided the RNA from which the TCR library was made. These records were also assigned to another study, of T cells in Graves' hyperthyroidism and ophthalmopathy.

Specimen: peripheral blood mononuclear cells (PBMCs), collected at new diagnosis, from a patient treated with antithyroid drugs. The source is a man aged 25-45 years with Graves disease.

The sample holds many counts of this clonotype. The rearrangement links TRBV6-1 to TRBJ2-7; D might be TRBD2 (5 bases). The CDR3 extends over 13 amino acids. Germline values: CDR1 MNHNS, CDR2 SASEGT. V was shortened by 1 base and J by 7 bases, with 11 bases between the two germline ends. CDR3 nucleotide sequence: TGTGCCAGCAGTGAAGAATCACAGCGGGAGCAGTACTTC. It translates to CASSEESQREQYF.

This clonotype was seen a few times. The chain joins TRBV10-1 to TRBJ2-3; D is tentatively TRBD1 or TRBD2 (5 bases each). CDR1 WNHNN and CDR2 SYGVQD come from the germline V gene (reference sequence). The V end lost 2 bases, the J end lost 2 bases, and 17 bases lay between the germline ends. The length of the CDR3 is 17 residues. CDR3 nucleotides: TGCGCCAGCAGTGAGACGTTGTCGGGACGGCACACAGATACGCAGTATTTT. Amino acid sequence: CASSETLSGRHTDTQYF.

The table lists this clonotype with a few counts. This chain connects TRBV6-1 to TRBJ2-1; tentative D call: TRBD1 (6 bases). V was shortened by 11 bases and J by 6 bases, with 23 bases between the two germline ends. This CDR3 has 15 amino acids. Germline values: CDR1 MNHNS, CDR2 SASEGT. The CDR3 sequence is CAGSFTTGFSNEQFF. Written as DNA, the CDR3 is TGTGCCGGAAGCTTTACGACAGGTTTTTCCAATGAGCAGTTCTTC.

This clonotype occurred a few times. The chain employs TRBV5-6 and TRBJ2-7; D remains ambiguous. The V gene lost 4 bases and the J gene lost 3 bases, with 17 bases spanning the gap. The CDR3 has 15 amino acids. The germline V gene has CDR1 SGHDT and CDR2 YYEEEE. CDR3 sequence: CASSLGPGSLYEQYF. Written as DNA, the CDR3 is TGTGCCAGCAGCCTTGGCCCCGGCTCCCTCTACGAGCAGTACTTC.

This clonotype appeared many times. This chain connects TRBV5-1 to TRBJ2-3; 7 nucleotides agree with TRBD2. The CDR3 length is 15 residues. V was clipped by 2 bases and J by 4 bases; unmatched bases: 7. Germline V gene lookup returns CDR1 SGHRS and CDR2 YFSETQ. The CDR3 DNA sequence: TGCGCCAGCAGCTTCGTGGGAGGGCCGGCAGATACGCAGTATTTT. Its translation is CASSFVGGPADTQYF.

CDR3 protein: CASSLTFGSSYNEQFF. The CDR3 nucleotides are TGTGCCAGCAGCTTAACATTCGGGAGTTCCTACAATGAGCAGTTCTTC. The V gene is TRBV5-4, the J gene TRBJ2-1; D is perhaps TRBD2 (6 bases). Germline V lookup: CDR1 SGHNT, CDR2 YYREEE (reference sequence). CDR3 size: 16 residues. The V gene lost 2 bases and the J gene lost 1 base, with 13 bases spanning the gap.

Only one count was recorded for this clonotype. This may arise from a read error, as a much more abundant clone is one base away. This rearrangement joins TRBV3-1 to TRBJ2-1, with 8 bases aligning to TRBD2. The trim removed 1 base at V and 2 bases at J, leaving 4 bases unmatched. This CDR3 has 16 residues. Germline V gene data show CDR1 as LGHDT and CDR2 as YNNKEL (reference sequence). The CDR3 region is CASSQVSGGAYNEQFF. Here the CDR3 DNA reads TGTGCCAGCAGCCAAGTAAGCGGGGGTGCCTACAATGAGCAGTTCTTC.

This clonotype showed up many times. This rearrangement joins TRBV27 to TRBJ1-2; 11 nucleotides agree with TRBD1. Germline CDR1 MNHEY, CDR2 SMNVEV (reference sequence). CDR3 size: 15 residues. J was trimmed by 4 bases and V by 6 bases; bases with no gene match: 7. DNA for the CDR3: TGTGCCAGCAGACCCCGGGACAGGGGGGCCTATGGCTACACCTTC. Translated, it gives CASRPRDRGAYGYTF.

The rearrangement joins TRBV9 to TRBJ1-2; 7 bases agree with TRBD1. Germline CDR1 reads SGDLS; CDR2 reads YYNGEE. This CDR3 contains 14 residues. V was pared by 4 bases and J by 7 bases, with 10 bases of the junction left unmatched. CDR3 in DNA: TGTGCCAGCAGCCCCCGTACAGGGGCTGGTGGCTACACCTTC. Amino acids: CASSPRTGAGGYTF.

The chain couples TRBV19 to TRBJ2-7, with no clear D. V lost 5 bases and J 5 bases, leaving 16 bases between the germline ends. This CDR3 region has 14 residues. Germline CDR1 reads LNHDA; CDR2 reads SQIVND (reference sequence). CDR3 sequence: CASSRAAPSDEQYF. CDR3 DNA sequence: TGTGCCAGTAGTCGGGCGGCTCCATCCGACGAGCAGTACTTC.

This clonotype has a count of ten or more. The V call is TRBV12-5, the J call TRBJ2-4, with D perhaps given as TRBD1 or TRBD2 (5 bases each). The germline gives CDR1 LGHNT, CDR2 FRNRAP. Trimming removed 6 bases from V and 0 bases from J, with 12 bases in between. This CDR3 has 15 amino acids. CDR3 nucleotides: TGTGCTAGTGGGCAGGGACCCCTAGCCAAAAACATTCAGTACTTC. Its translation: CASGQGPLAKNIQYF.

This clonotype was counted at least ten times. The CDR3 is CSARRATYNEQFF. In DNA form, the CDR3 reads TGCAGTGCTAGGCGGGCCACTTACAATGAGCAGTTCTTC. The rearrangement joins TRBV20-1 to TRBJ2-1; a possible D gene is TRBD2 (5 bases). Trimming removed 3 bases at V and 4 bases at J, with 10 bases between. The germline V gene encodes CDR1 DFQATT and CDR2 SNEGSKA (reference sequence). CDR3 length: 13 amino acids.

This chain uses TRBV6-1 with TRBJ2-2; D assignment may be TRBD1 or TRBD2 (5 bases each). The CDR3 runs 13 residues. The germline V and J ends were trimmed by 8 bases and 2 bases, with 9 bases remaining between them. Germline CDR1 and CDR2: MNHNS and SASEGT. CDR3 region: CASVRDNTGELFF. Written as DNA, the CDR3 is TGTGCCAGCGTCAGGGACAACACCGGGGAGCTGTTTTTT.

As for this clonotype: A far larger clone is just one base off, so this is likely a read error. The genes are TRBV12-3 or TRBV12-4 and TRBJ2-3, with 12 bases matching TRBD2. The DNA end favors TRBJ2-7, so the J call may be wrong. The CDR3 has 13 residues. The DNA for the CDR3 is TGTGCCACCTCTAGCGGGGGGGGCTGCGAGCAGTACTTC. It is translated as CATSSGGGCEQYF.

This clonotype came up many times. The chain employs TRBV24-1 and TRBJ2-1, with 14 bases fitting TRBD2. This CDR3 region has 16 residues. Per the germline V gene, CDR1 is KGHDR and CDR2 is SFDVKD. J was trimmed by 10 bases and V by 4 bases; bases with no gene match: 8. Here the CDR3 DNA reads TGTGCCACCAGTGACCCCGGGACTAGCGGGAGAGAAGAGCAGTTCTTC. Amino acid sequence: CATSDPGTSGREEQFF.

Many counts were recorded for this clonotype. The gene calls are TRBV7-9 and TRBJ2-5, with TRBD2 as a possible D gene (6 bases). The germline V gene has CDR1 SEHNR and CDR2 FQNEAQ (reference sequence). With 5 bases removed from V and 1 base from J, the gap between germline ends came to 17 bases. The CDR3 is made up of 16 amino acids. The CDR3 DNA reads TGTGCCAGCAGCCCGAGCCCCGGGGGACCCCAAGAGACCCAGTACTTC. Residues: CASSPSPGGPQETQYF.

This clonotype was seen repeatedly, ten times or more. The CDR3 loop reads CSARWDTQYF. The DNA for the CDR3 is TGCAGTGCTAGATGGGATACGCAGTATTTT. The rearrangement joins TRBV20-1 to TRBJ2-3, with D hard to call. Trimming took off 2 bases at V and 6 bases at J, with 3 bases between the two ends. The V gene's germline CDR1 is DFQATT and CDR2 SNEGSKA (reference sequence). The CDR3 is made up of 10 amino acids.

The chain links TRBV19 to TRBJ2-3, with 12 bases that match TRBD2. Germline V gene data show CDR1 as LNHDA and CDR2 as SQIVND (reference sequence). Unmatched junction bases numbered 4, after V lost 4 bases and J lost 5 bases. The CDR3 runs to 15 residues. The CDR3: CASSTSGRARDTQYF. The CDR3, as DNA: TGTGCCAGTAGTACTAGCGGGAGGGCCCGAGATACGCAGTATTTT.